The present T cell receptor beta chain was sequenced within a study of shared clonotypes between healthy human individuals. Into CD45RA+ naive and CD45RA-negative memory subsets, the CD4+ cells were split. Germline V gene sequence: CDR1 SGHDT, CDR2 YYEEEE. V lost 6 bases, J lost 3 bases, and 8 bases stayed unmatched. This CDR3 has 15 residues. Concerning this clone itself: Its antigen is not identified.

In the authors' methods: Junction-only sequences without quality scores were provided by ImmunoSEQ, so filtering was different. The table came from immunoSEQ multiplex PCR; TCRdb's copy has only in-frame clones and leaves some out. That table furnishes V, J and clone size, whereas the DNA furnished D and trimming. This sample carries approximately 2.1 million clones, 85% to 95% of them seen once, and the ten largest clones take under 0.45%. Whole-study results and caveats: Non-shared clonotypes had lower generation probabilities than those shared by all four donors.

This chain joins TRBV5-6 and TRBJ2-3; 9 bases agree with TRBD2. Sequencing was done on a sample of naive CD4+ T cells from PBMCs. Subset: CD45RA+ positively selected. This TCR derives from a man younger than 35 in good health. Some clones in this sample may be carry-over from other donors' samples. The CDR3 DNA follows: TGTGCCAGCACCGAGGGGCTAGCGGGGACAGATACGCAGTATTTT. The encoded protein is CASTEGLAGTDTQYF.